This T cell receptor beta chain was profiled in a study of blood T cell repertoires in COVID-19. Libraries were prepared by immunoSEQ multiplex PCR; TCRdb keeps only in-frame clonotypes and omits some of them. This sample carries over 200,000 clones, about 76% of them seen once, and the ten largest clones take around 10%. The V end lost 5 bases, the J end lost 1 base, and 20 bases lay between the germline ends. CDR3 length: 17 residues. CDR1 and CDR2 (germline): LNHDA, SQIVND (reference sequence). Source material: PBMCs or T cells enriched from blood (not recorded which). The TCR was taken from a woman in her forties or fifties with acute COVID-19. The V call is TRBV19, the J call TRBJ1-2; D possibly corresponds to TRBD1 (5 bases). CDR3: CASSHAGLPVHNYGYTF. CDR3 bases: TGTGCCAGTAGTCACGCGGGACTACCGGTACATAACTATGGCTACACCTTC.